This TCR beta chain was identified during a study of blood T cell repertoires in COVID-19. From germline, CDR1 is DFQATT and CDR2 SNEGSKA (reference sequence). V was shortened by 3 bases and J by 2 bases, with 14 bases between the two germline ends. The CDR3 is 15 residues long. Per the authors' pipeline: Counts of nucleated cells, estimated from reference gene primer amplification, were obtained. The protocol was immunoSEQ multiplex PCR, while the TCRdb copy is restricted to in-frame clones and leaves out a portion. V and J calls and clone size come straight from that table; D and trimming were deduced from the DNA. The table lists around 60,000 clones, 75% to 85% of them singletons, with more than 5.5% in the top ten. This clone was seen once.

The clonotype originates from a man aged 55-75 years with acute or convalescent COVID-19. The chain carries TRBV20-1 and TRBJ1-5; no definite D call. The source material was peripheral blood. The CDR3 nucleotides read TGCAGTGCTAGTGAAGTCCTCGGGGGCAATCAGCCCCAGCATTTT. The encoded protein is CSASEVLGGNQPQHF.